These T cell receptor beta chains were read from a single sample in a study of OX40 agonist ivuxolimab in advanced cancers. Repertoires were generated with immunoSEQ multiplex PCR, while TCRdb's copy carries only in-frame clones and drops some. Counted here are around 78,000 clones, 75% to 90% occurring once; the ten biggest clones make up 0.94%. The sequencing used CD4+ or CD8+ T cells sorted from blood, collected in a trial of the OX40 agonist ivuxolimab. Receptor source: an adult with an advanced solid tumor such as melanoma, head and neck, liver or kidney cancer. Each CDR3 is given with its conserved first and last residue. Fields, in order: J gene, V gene, CDR3 protein.

TRBJ2-2 | TRBV7-3 | CASSLTRTSGATGELFF
TRBJ2-7 | TRBV5-4 | CASSLAGGVDEQYF
TRBJ2-4 | TRBV27 | CASRWAKNIQYF
TRBJ2-7 | TRBV5-8 | CAGGSYEQYF
TRBJ1-1 | TRBV5-1 | CASNPGVGRLMNTEAFF
TRBJ2-7 | TRBV6-1 | CASTKGYEQYF
TRBJ1-1 | TRBV19 | CASSWDRVAFF
TRBJ1-1 | TRBV10-3 | CAIREGQNTEAFF
TRBJ2-1 | TRBV5-1 | CASSGLAGGNEQFF
TRBJ2-4 | TRBV19 | CASSIPSGRDIQYF
TRBJ2-2 | TRBV5-1 | CASSLWFQGSEIDTGELFF
TRBJ2-3 | TRBV10-1 | CASSPGLAEYTDTQYF
TRBJ2-3 | TRBV18 | CASAFPPSQYF
TRBJ1-5 | TRBV28 | CASKSRQGGQPQHF
TRBJ2-7 | TRBV5-6 | CASSLYRSSPYEQYF
TRBJ2-5 | TRBV7-3 | CASSLGGGQGETQYF
TRBJ2-5 | TRBV7-3 | CASSLMSGSETQYF
TRBJ1-4 | TRBV2 | CASSERRARGVLTNEKLFF
TRBJ1-2 | TRBV27 | CASSPEGAYYGYTF
TRBJ2-3 | TRBV10-3 | CAISGGSEDTQYF
TRBJ1-1 | TRBV30 | CAWSRGGSHTEAFF
TRBJ1-5 | TRBV4-2 | CASSQPTRGAGQPQHF
TRBJ2-1 | TRBV7-3 | CASSSRRQGSYNEQFF
TRBJ1-3 | TRBV27 | CASSLTREVGDTIYF
TRBJ2-3 | TRBV29-1 | CSVDRGGADTQYF
TRBJ2-3 | TRBV21-1 | CASSKGSGSTDTQYF
TRBJ2-3 | TRBV7-9 | CASSSYPTDTQYF
TRBJ1-4 | TRBV11-2 | CASSFDSQGAGEKLFF
TRBJ2-1 | TRBV5-1 | CASSPGLAGGSSYNEQFF
TRBJ2-3 | TRBV11-2 | CASSFRPRGGTDTQYF
TRBJ2-3 | TRBV15 | CATSRDRQITDTQYF
TRBJ2-1 | TRBV29-1 | CSVGLNNEQFF
. | TRBV28 | CASSPIPNYEQYF
TRBJ2-3 | TRBV7-9 | CASSFSGGAMDTQYF
TRBJ2-1 | TRBV15 | CATSSPLTNEQFF
TRBJ2-7 | TRBV7-8 | CASSSPPGSGSYEQYF
TRBJ2-5 | TRBV11-2 | CASSHRLAEETQYF
TRBJ2-2 | TRBV6-5 | CASRNGINTGELFF
TRBJ1-5 | TRBV10-1 | CASGTGNQPQHF
TRBJ2-7 | TRBV5-4 | CASSLEGGEQYF
TRBJ2-1 | TRBV10-2 | CASSAGQSRNFFNEQFF
TRBJ2-5 | TRBV11-3 | CASSLVGPGQGIETQYF
TRBJ2-2 | TRBV28 | CASSGANTGELFF
TRBJ1-2 | TRBV19 | CASTELTVRANYGYTF
TRBJ2-3 | TRBV2 | CASSPGTSGRTPDTQYF
TRBJ1-6 | TRBV19 | CASSIDVGTGSINNSPLHF
TRBJ2-5 | TRBV20-1 | CSATGGGSQYF
TRBJ2-5 | TRBV2 | CASSRLAGGPQTQYF
TRBJ1-1 | TRBV2 | CASGGAGNTEAFF
TRBJ2-6 | TRBV5-6 | CASSFRRFSGANVLTF
TRBJ2-7 | TRBV5-8 | CASSPGTHTYEQYF
TRBJ2-5 | TRBV14 | CASSRPIKTGQETQYF
TRBJ2-5 | TRBV28 | CASSLGGQGQTQYF
TRBJ2-7 | TRBV2 | CASSVAGLSGEQYF
TRBJ1-1 | TRBV6-5 | CASSYSGVTEAFF
TRBJ2-2 | TRBV7-3 | CASRGYTNTGELFF
TRBJ2-4 | TRBV6-6 | CASSPGGLAKNIQYF
TRBJ2-2 | TRBV4-1 | CASSQDRLGELFF
TRBJ2-5 | TRBV28 | CASRRDSLETQYF
TRBJ1-1 | TRBV14 | CASSPITTGRTEAFF